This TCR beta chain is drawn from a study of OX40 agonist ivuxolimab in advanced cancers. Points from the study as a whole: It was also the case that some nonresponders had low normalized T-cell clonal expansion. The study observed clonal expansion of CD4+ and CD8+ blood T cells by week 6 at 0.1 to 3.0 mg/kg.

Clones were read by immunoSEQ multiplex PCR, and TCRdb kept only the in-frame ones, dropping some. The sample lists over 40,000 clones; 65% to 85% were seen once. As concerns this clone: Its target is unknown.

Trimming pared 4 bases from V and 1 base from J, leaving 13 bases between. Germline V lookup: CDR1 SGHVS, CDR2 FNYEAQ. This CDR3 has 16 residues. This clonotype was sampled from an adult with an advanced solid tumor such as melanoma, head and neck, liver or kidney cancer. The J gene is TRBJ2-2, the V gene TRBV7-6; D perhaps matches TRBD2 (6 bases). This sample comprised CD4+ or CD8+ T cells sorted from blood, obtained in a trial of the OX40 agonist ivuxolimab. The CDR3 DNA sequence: TGTGCCAGCAGCTCAACCGGGACTCAGAACACCGGGGAGCTGTTTTTT. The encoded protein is CASSSTGTQNTGELFF.